This TCR beta chain was identified during a study of blood T cell repertoires in COVID-19 (dated by TCRdb to about 2020). About the investigation overall: The collaborator samples originated in the United States, Italy and Spain and spanned the acute and convalescent phases of COVID-19. The material from the prospective study consisted of cDNA or gDNA derived from T cells, B-cell-depleted T cells, or PBMCs. The dataset comprised deeply sampled blood TCRbeta repertoires from subjects exposed to, actively infected with, or recovered from COVID-19. A freely available public database, intended as a resource for researchers studying the immune response to SARS-CoV-2, is where the repertoires were released. The samples were drawn from two sources: the first 160 participants of the ongoing ImmuneRACE study, and fewer than 1,500 subjects contributed by 6 global collaborators. The sample metadata nearly always contained a de-identified subject ID, COVID-19 status, age in years and sex. HLA class I and class II types, where available, came from metadata supplied by the sample provider rather than from assay-based typing.

From cysteine to phenylalanine, the CDR3 is 13 amino acids long. Only the CDR3 part of the read is kept: 39 bases, read in frame from the first base. For CDR1 and CDR2, the germline V gene (reference sequence) lists LGHDT and YNNKEL. Germline trimming: 4 bases from V, 6 bases from J; junction bases outside gene matches: 6. TCRbeta CDR3 regions were amplified from genomic DNA using the immunoSEQ Assay, a bias-controlled multiplex PCR. In the authors' own workflow: Nucleated cell counts per sample were estimated from amplification of reference gene primers within the assay. To quantify the absolute abundance of each unique TCRbeta CDR3 rearrangement, sequence reads were collapsed and filtered. Productive Simpson clonality was computed per sample as the square root of Simpson's diversity index over productive rearrangements. The table comes from immuneACCESS by way of TCRdb, which keeps in-frame sequences with V and J called. Part of the clones is missing from these tables; in studies checked, under half for an unresolved V gene and the rest for unknown reasons. V and J calls and clone size come straight from that table; D and trimming were deduced from the DNA. Within this sample are about 150,000 clones, with 84% of them counted one time only. The top ten hold approximately 9% of the sample.

One collaborating source in Seattle enrolled patients while the patients were actively infected and followed the patients over time throughout the course of disease. The collaborating institutions used their own protocols to collect whole blood in K2EDTA tubes. For TCRbeta analysis, collaborator samples were shipped as frozen whole blood, as isolated PBMCs, or as DNA extracted from either sample type. Concerning this clone: What this receptor recognizes is not known. There are no base qualities to consult, and no much larger clone falls within one base.

The paper as a whole reports these results and caveats: The amount of clinical and demographic metadata varied by source and participant and was provided uncurated.

Sequencing used peripheral blood. The receptor comes from a man younger than 45 with COVID-19, enrolled during active disease. The chain couples TRBV3-1 (or the pseudogene TRBV3-2) to TRBJ2-7, with 7 bases aligning to TRBD1. In nucleotide form, the sequence is TGTGCCAGCAGCCCGGGACAGAAAGGCGAGCAGTACTTC. Its translation reads: CASSPGQKGEQYF.